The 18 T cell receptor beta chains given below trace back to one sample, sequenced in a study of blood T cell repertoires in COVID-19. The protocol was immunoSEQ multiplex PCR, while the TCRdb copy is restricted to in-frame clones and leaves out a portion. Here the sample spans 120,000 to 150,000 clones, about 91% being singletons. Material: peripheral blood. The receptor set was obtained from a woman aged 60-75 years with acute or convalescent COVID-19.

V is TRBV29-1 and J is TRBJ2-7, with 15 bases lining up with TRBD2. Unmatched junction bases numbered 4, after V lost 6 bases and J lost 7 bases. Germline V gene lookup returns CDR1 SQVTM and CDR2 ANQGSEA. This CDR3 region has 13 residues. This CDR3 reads CSVTGTSGGEQYF. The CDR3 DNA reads TGCAGCGTCACCGGGACTAGCGGGGGGGAGCAGTACTTC.

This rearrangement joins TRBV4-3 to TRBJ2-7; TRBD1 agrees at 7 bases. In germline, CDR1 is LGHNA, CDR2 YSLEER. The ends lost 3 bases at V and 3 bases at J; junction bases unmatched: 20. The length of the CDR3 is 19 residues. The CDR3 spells CASSQRGNRDSSEYYEQYF. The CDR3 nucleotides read TGCGCCAGCAGCCAGAGGGGTAACCGGGACAGCTCGGAATACTACGAGCAGTACTTC.

CDR3 DNA: TGTGCCAGCAATAATGGGGGAGGGACCGGGGAGCTGTTTTTT. This translates into CASNNGGGTGELFF. This chain uses TRBV6-5 with TRBJ2-2; 7 positions agree with TRBD2. Trimming cost V 7 bases and J 5 bases; bases outside gene matches: 7. Germline lookup yields CDR1 MNHEY and CDR2 SVGAGI. The CDR3 loop spans 14 amino acids.

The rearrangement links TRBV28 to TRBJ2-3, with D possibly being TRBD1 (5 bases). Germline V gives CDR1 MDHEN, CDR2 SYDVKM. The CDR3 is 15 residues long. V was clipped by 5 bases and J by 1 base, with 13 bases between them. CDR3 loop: CASSPRGAGTDTQYF. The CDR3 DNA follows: TGTGCCAGCAGTCCAAGGGGCGCAGGCACAGATACGCAGTATTTT. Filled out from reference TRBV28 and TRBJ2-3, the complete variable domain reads DVKVTQSSRYLVKRTGEKVFLECVQDMDHENMFWYRQDPGLGLRLIYFSYDVKMKEKGDIPEGYSVSREKKERFSLILESASTNQTSMYLCASSPRGAGTDTQYFGPGTRLTVL.

CDR3 sequence (DNA): TGTGCCAGCAGTGAAATCTGGACAGGGGGCACTGAAGCTTTCTTT. Amino acids: CASSEIWTGGTEAFF. The chain has TRBV6-1 and TRBJ1-1, with TRBD1 matching over 10 bases. CDR3 size: 15 residues. Trimming took 2 bases from V and 4 from J; bases not matched to a gene: 4. Looked up from germline, CDR1 is MNHNS and CDR2 is SASEGT.

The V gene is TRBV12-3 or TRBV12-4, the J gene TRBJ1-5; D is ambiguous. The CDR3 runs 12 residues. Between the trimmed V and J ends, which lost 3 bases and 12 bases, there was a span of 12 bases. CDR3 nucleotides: TGTGCCAGCAGTTTTAGAGGGTCCGTCCAGCATTTT. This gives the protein CASSFRGSVQHF.

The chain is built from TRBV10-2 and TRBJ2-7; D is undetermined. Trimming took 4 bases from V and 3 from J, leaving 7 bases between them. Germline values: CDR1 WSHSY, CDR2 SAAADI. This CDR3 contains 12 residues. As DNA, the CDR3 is TGCGCCAGCAGTGGGGCTGGCTACGAGCAGTACTTC. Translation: CASSGAGYEQYF.

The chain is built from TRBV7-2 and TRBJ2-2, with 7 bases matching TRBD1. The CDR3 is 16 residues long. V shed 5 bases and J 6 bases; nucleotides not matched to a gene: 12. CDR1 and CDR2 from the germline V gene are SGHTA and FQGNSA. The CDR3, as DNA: TGTGCCAGCAGCCAATCCTTCGACAGGGCTCCCGGGGAGCTGTTTTTT. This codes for CASSQSFDRAPGELFF.

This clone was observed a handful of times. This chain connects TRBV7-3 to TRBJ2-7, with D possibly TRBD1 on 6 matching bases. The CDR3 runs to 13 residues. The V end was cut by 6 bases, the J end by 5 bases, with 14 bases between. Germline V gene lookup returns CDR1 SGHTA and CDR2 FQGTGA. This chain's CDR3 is CASRGGNRDEQYF. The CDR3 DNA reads TGTGCCAGCAGAGGGGGAAATAGAGACGAGCAGTACTTC.

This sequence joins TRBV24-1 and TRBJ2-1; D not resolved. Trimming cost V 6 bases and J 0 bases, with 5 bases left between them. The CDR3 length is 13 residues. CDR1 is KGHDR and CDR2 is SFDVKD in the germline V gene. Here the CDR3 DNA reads TGTGCCACCAGTTCTAGCTCCTACAATGAGCAGTTCTTC. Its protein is CATSSSSYNEQFF.

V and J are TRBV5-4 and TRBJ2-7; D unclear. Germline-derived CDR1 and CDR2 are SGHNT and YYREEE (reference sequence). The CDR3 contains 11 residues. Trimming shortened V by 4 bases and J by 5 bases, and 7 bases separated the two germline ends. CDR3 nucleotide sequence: TGTGCCAGCAGCCAAGCCAACGAGCAGTACTTC. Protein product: CASSQANEQYF.

In DNA form, the CDR3 reads TGTGCCACCAGCAGAGATTATAGCGGACCCCCGCCCCAGCATTTT. Encoded protein: CATSRDYSGPPPQHF. The chain recombines TRBV15 with TRBJ1-5; D not resolved. Trimming removed 0 bases from V and 9 bases from J, with 15 bases in between. This CDR3 comprises 15 residues. CDR1 and CDR2 (germline): LNHNV, YYDKDF (reference sequence). Together with reference TRBV15 and TRBJ1-5, the CDR3 gives the full variable domain: DAMVIQNPRYQVTQFGKPVTLSCSQTLNHNVMYWYQQKSSQAPKLLFHYYDKDFNNEADTPDNFQSRRPNTSFCFLDIRSPGLGDTAMYLCATSRDYSGPPPQHFGDGTRLSIL.

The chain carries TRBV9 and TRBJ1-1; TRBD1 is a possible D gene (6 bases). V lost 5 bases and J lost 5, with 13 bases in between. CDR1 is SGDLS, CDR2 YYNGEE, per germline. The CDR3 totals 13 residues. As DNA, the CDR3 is TGTGCCAGCAGTGAGCTGGGACAAACTGAAGCTTTCTTT. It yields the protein CASSELGQTEAFF.

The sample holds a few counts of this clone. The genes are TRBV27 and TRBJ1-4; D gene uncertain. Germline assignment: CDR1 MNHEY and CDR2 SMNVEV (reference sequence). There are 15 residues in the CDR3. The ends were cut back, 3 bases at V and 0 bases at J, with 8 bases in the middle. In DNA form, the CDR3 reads TGTGCCAGCAGTTTTCGTCTCCCAACTAATGAAAAACTGTTTTTT. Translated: CASSFRLPTNEKLFF.

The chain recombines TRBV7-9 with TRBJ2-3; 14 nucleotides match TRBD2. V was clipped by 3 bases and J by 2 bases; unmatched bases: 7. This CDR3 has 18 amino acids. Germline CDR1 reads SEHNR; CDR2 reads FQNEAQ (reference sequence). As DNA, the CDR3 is TGTGCCAGCAGCTTCTCCGGGACTAGCGGGGGTGACACAGATACGCAGTATTTT. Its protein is CASSFSGTSGGDTDTQYF.

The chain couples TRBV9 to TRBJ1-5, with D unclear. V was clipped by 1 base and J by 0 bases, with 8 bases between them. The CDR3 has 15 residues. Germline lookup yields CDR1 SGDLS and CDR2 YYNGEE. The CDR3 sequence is CASSVNGDSNQPQHF. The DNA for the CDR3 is TGTGCCAGCAGCGTAAACGGGGATAGCAATCAGCCCCAGCATTTT.

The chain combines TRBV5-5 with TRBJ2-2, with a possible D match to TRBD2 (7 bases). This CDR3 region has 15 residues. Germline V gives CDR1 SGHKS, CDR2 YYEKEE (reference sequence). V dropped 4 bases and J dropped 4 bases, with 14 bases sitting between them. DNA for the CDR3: TGTGCCAGCAGCCAGTCGGGGGGCGGCACCGGGGAGCTGTTTTTT. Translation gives CASSQSGGGTGELFF.

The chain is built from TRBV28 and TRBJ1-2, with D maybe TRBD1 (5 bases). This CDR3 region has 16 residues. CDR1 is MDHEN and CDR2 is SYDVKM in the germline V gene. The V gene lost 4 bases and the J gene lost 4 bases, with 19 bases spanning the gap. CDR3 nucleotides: TGTGCCAGCAGTTCCCCCCGTCGCGGGGCGGGCTATGGCTACACCTTC. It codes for CASSSPRRGAGYGYTF.